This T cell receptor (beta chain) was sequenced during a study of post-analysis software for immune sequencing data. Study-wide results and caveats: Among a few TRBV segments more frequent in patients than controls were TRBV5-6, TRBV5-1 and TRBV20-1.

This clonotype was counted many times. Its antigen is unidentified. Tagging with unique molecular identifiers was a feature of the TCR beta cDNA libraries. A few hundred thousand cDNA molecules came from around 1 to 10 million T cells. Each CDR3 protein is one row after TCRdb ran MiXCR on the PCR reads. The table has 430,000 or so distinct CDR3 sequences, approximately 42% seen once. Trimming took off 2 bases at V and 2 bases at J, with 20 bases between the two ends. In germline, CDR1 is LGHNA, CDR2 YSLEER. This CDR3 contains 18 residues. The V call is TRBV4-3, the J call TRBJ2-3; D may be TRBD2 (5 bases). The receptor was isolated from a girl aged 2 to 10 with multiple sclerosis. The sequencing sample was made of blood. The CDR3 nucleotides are TGCGCCAGCAGCCAAACCCCTCCCCGGGGTTACGACACAGATACGCAGTATTTT. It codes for CASSQTPPRGYDTDTQYF.